Listed here are 31 T cell receptor beta chains from one sample, sequenced in a study of shared clonotypes between healthy human individuals. TCRdb keeps only in-frame clones here, not all; method: immunoSEQ multiplex PCR. The repertoire holds about 2.3 million clones, with around 90% as singletons. The sequenced sample consisted of naive CD4+ T cells from PBMCs. As for subset: CD45RA+ positively selected. The receptor set was obtained from a man aged 18 to 30 in good health. Some clones in this sample may be carry-over from other donors' samples.

The chain joins TRBV7-8 to TRBJ2-7; TRBD2 aligns across 8 bases. The germline gives CDR1 SGHVS, CDR2 FQNEAQ. The CDR3 loop spans 16 amino acids. Trimming took 5 bases from V and 6 from J; bases not matched to a gene: 15. The CDR3: CASSPAGLGSYGEQYF. CDR3 coding DNA: TGTGCCAGCAGCCCCGCGGGACTAGGCTCCTACGGCGAGCAGTACTTC.

This chain connects TRBV12-2 to TRBJ2-2. TRBV12-2 is shown as a pseudogene. The CDR3 consists of 20 residues. The CDR3 spells CASRLGGQGEGKWSLEELFF. The CDR3 nucleotides read TGTGCAAGTCGCTTAGGTGGTCAGGGTGAGGGAAAATGGTCGTTAGAGGAGCTGTTTTTT.

The chain recombines TRBV6-4 with TRBJ1-1, with no clear D. The V end lost 6 bases, the J end lost 8 bases, and 16 bases lay between the germline ends. This CDR3 contains 13 residues. The germline V gene has CDR1 MRHNA and CDR2 SNTAGT. This chain's CDR3 is CASSALVGSEAFF. The CDR3 DNA is TGTGCCAGCAGCGCCTTAGTGGGCAGCGAAGCTTTCTTT.

The chain uses TRBV4-2 and TRBJ2-4; TRBD2 matches 7 bases. V shed 1 base, J shed 6 bases, and the junction held 9 bases outside the gene matches. This CDR3 has 16 residues. The germline gives CDR1 LGHNA, CDR2 YNFKEQ. CDR3 sequence: CASSQVSAGRGNIQYF. The CDR3 DNA reads TGTGCCAGCAGCCAAGTCTCAGCAGGGAGGGGAAACATTCAGTACTTC.

The gene calls are TRBV6-1 and TRBJ1-5; D is unclear. Trimming removed 0 bases from V and 0 bases from J, with 9 bases in between. Germline CDR1 is MNHNS and CDR2 is SASEGT. The CDR3 runs to 16 residues. The CDR3 loop is CASSEAPAYSNQPQHF. The CDR3 DNA follows: TGTGCCAGCAGTGAAGCGCCGGCTTATAGCAATCAGCCCCAGCATTTT.

This chain joins TRBV21-1 and TRBJ1-4; the DNA was not used to check the table's D call, TRBD1. TRBV21-1 is an annotated pseudogene. The CDR3 extends over 15 amino acids. The CDR3 region has the DNA TGTGCCATCCCCAAGGGGGGACAGAAAAATGAAAAACTGTTTTTT. It encodes CAIPKGGQKNEKLFF.

The chain links TRBV28 to TRBJ2-1; possibly TRBD2 for D (5 bases). Germline values: CDR1 MDHEN, CDR2 SYDVKM. Trimming pared 3 bases from V and 0 bases from J, leaving 12 bases between. The CDR3 has 16 residues. In DNA form, the CDR3 reads TGTGCCAGCAGTTTTATCCTAGCTAGCTCCTACAATGAGCAGTTCTTC. It yields the protein CASSFILASSYNEQFF.

The rearrangement links TRBV13 to TRBJ2-3, with TRBD2 matching over 10 bases. Germline V gene lookup returns CDR1 PRHDT and CDR2 FYEKMQ (reference sequence). The CDR3 covers 16 residues. V trimming: 5 bases; J trimming: 2 bases; junction bases outside the gene matches: 7. The CDR3 DNA reads as TGTGCCAGCAGCACCTGGACTAGCGGAGTCACAGATACGCAGTATTTT. Its translation is CASSTWTSGVTDTQYF.

The rearrangement joins TRBV6-5 to TRBJ2-5, with D perhaps given as TRBD1 or TRBD2 (5 bases each). This CDR3 region has 16 residues. The germline CDR1 and CDR2 sequences are MNHEY and SVGAGI. Deletions cut 0 bases from V and 2 bases from J, with 13 bases between. The CDR3 here is CASSYSYGAGQETQYF. CDR3 DNA: TGTGCCAGCAGTTACTCGTACGGGGCAGGGCAAGAGACCCAGTACTTC.

The genes are TRBV7-9 and TRBJ2-7, with D uncertain. Trimming cost V 2 bases and J 6 bases, with 11 bases left between them. There are 13 residues in the CDR3. Germline CDR1 is SEHNR and CDR2 is FQNEAQ (reference sequence). CDR3 in amino acids: CASSLNGSPEQYF. The CDR3 DNA follows: TGTGCCAGCAGCTTAAACGGGTCTCCCGAGCAGTACTTC.

This chain joins TRBV23-1 and TRBJ1-1; perhaps TRBD1 as D (6 bases). TRBV23-1 is classed as an ORF, of uncertain function. The CDR3 has 14 residues. The V end lost 3 bases, the J end lost 5 bases, and 13 bases lay between the germline ends. CDR3 bases: TGCGCCAGCAGTCACCCTCCGCAGGGGACTGAAGCTTTCTTT. As protein: CASSHPPQGTEAFF.

J is TRBJ2-1 and V is TRBV9; 13 nucleotides match TRBD2. The CDR3 length is 18 residues. The germline gives CDR1 SGDLS, CDR2 YYNGEE. Trimming at V came to 0 bases and at J to 2 bases, leaving 5 bases not matched to a gene. The CDR3 protein is CASSVAGTSGTTYNEQFF. In DNA, the CDR3 is TGTGCCAGCAGCGTAGCAGGGACTAGCGGGACCACCTACAATGAGCAGTTCTTC.

This clone turned up a few times. This chain uses TRBV10-3 with TRBJ2-2; 10 nucleotides align to TRBD2. V gave up 7 bases and J gave up 6 bases; unmatched junction bases: 5. The CDR3 sequence is 14 residues long. CDR1 is ENHRY and CDR2 is SYGVKD in the germline V gene. As DNA, the CDR3 is TGTGCCATCATGGCGGGACTAGCGTCCGGGGAGCTGTTTTTT. This codes for CAIMAGLASGELFF.

This clone occurred once. The chain recombines TRBV6-5 with TRBJ2-3; TRBD2 might be the D (6 bases). The V end lost 6 bases, the J end lost 3 bases, and 10 bases lay between the germline ends. Germline lookup yields CDR1 MNHEY and CDR2 SVGAGI. This CDR3 is built from 13 residues. CDR3 in DNA: TGTGCCAGCAGGAACCGGGAGACAGATACGCAGTATTTT. It encodes CASRNRETDTQYF.

This clone was detected once. The chain carries TRBV7-9 and TRBJ2-1; 8 bases match TRBD1. CDR3 length: 16 amino acids. The germline V gene encodes CDR1 SEHNR and CDR2 FQNEAQ (reference sequence). V trimming: 1 base; J trimming: 2 bases; junction bases outside the gene matches: 4. CDR3 region: CASSLGWTGPYNEQFF. As DNA, the CDR3 is TGTGCCAGCAGCTTAGGGTGGACAGGGCCCTACAATGAGCAGTTCTTC.

This clone was observed once. The gene calls are TRBV19 and TRBJ1-5, with D possibly being TRBD1 (5 bases). This CDR3 spans 14 amino acids. Germline loops: CDR1 LNHDA, CDR2 SQIVND (reference sequence). V was trimmed by 5 bases and J by 1 base, leaving 9 bases between them. The CDR3 here is CASSLGVSNQPQHF. CDR3 DNA sequence: TGTGCCAGTAGTTTAGGGGTAAGCAATCAGCCCCAGCATTTT.

The chain recombines TRBV28 with TRBJ1-4, with D hard to call. In germline, CDR1 is MDHEN, CDR2 SYDVKM. With 6 bases removed from V and 0 bases from J, the gap between germline ends came to 8 bases. There are 14 residues in the CDR3. The chain's CDR3 is CASRGAATNEKLFF. As DNA, the CDR3 is TGTGCCAGCAGGGGAGCGGCAACTAATGAAAAACTGTTTTTT.

Notes on this clone: Because the CDR3's place on the DNA is in doubt, the DNA is left out and the CDR3 is given as listed by TCRdb. The V call is TRBV28, the J call TRBJ2-5; TRBD2 was called by the table and not checked on the DNA. Germline-derived CDR1 and CDR2 are MDHEN and SYDVKM. The CDR3 spans 14 amino acids, including both terminal residues. The CDR3 loop is CASSSSRGLGEQYF.

The gene calls are TRBV29-1 and TRBJ2-3; D remains unclear. CDR1 is SQVTM and CDR2 is ANQGSEA in the germline V gene. This CDR3 comprises 12 residues. The V end was cut by 8 bases, the J end by 4 bases, with 13 bases between. CDR3 residues: CSFRGVADTQYF. As DNA, the CDR3 is TGCAGCTTCCGTGGGGTGGCAGATACGCAGTATTTT.

The chain uses TRBV19 and TRBJ1-5; 7 nucleotides line up with TRBD1. Losses at the gene ends were 9 bases for V and 2 bases for J; bases not matched to a gene: 7. The germline gives CDR1 LNHDA, CDR2 SQIVND (reference sequence). The CDR3 covers 14 residues. The CDR3 reads CASVDRDGNQPQHF. CDR3 DNA: TGTGCCAGCGTCGACAGGGATGGCAATCAGCCCCAGCATTTT.

V usage is TRBV2 and J usage is TRBJ2-2; D not resolved. This CDR3 has 13 residues. Germline V gene data show CDR1 as SNHLY and CDR2 as FYNNEI. Trimming took 4 bases from V and 8 from J, leaving 11 bases between them. This chain's CDR3 is CASSVAKRGELFF. The DNA for the CDR3 is TGTGCCAGCAGTGTGGCCAAGAGGGGGGAGCTGTTTTTT.

With respect to this clone: Other DNA sequences in this specimen translate into the identical CDR3. V is TRBV29-1 and J is TRBJ2-5; D unclear. Germline V lookup: CDR1 SQVTM, CDR2 ANQGSEA. Trimming shortened V by 3 bases and J by 2 bases, and 7 bases separated the two germline ends. The CDR3 is 12 amino acids. The DNA for the CDR3 is TGCAGCGTTGATGGCCGGCAAGAGACCCAGTACTTC. It is translated as CSVDGRQETQYF.

This clone was recorded once. The chain couples TRBV28 to TRBJ2-1; 9 bases map to TRBD1. Per germline, CDR1 MDHEN and CDR2 SYDVKM. The length of the CDR3 is 16 residues. The V gene end was trimmed by 2 bases and the J gene end by 8 bases; junction bases not matched to a gene: 10. The CDR3 spells CASSLIGTGPLDEQFF. In DNA form, the CDR3 reads TGTGCCAGCAGTTTAATCGGGACAGGGCCCTTGGATGAGCAGTTCTTC.

V is TRBV7-8 and J is TRBJ2-3; tentatively, D is TRBD1 (6 bases). With 8 bases removed from V and 4 bases from J, the gap between germline ends came to 13 bases. CDR3 length: 13 residues. Germline V CDR1 and CDR2: SGHVS, FQNEAQ. CDR3 bases: TGTGCCAGCGGTTCCAGGACAGCAGATACGCAGTATTTT. Its translation is CASGSRTADTQYF.

J is TRBJ1-5 and V is TRBV19; 11 nucleotides line up with TRBD1. The CDR3 consists of 15 residues. V gave up 11 bases and J gave up 5 bases; unmatched junction bases: 11. The germline gives CDR1 LNHDA, CDR2 SQIVND (reference sequence). The CDR3 here is CAGGQGVNRDQPQHF. Here the CDR3 DNA reads TGTGCCGGGGGACAGGGGGTGAATAGGGATCAGCCCCAGCATTTT.

The chain is built from TRBV5-1 and TRBJ2-3; D is possibly TRBD1 or TRBD2 (5 bases each). CDR3 length equals 14 residues. V lost 5 bases to trimming and J lost 2 bases, with 12 bases between them. CDR1 is SGHRS, CDR2 YFSETQ, per germline. This CDR3 reads CASSSGGTTDTQYF. The CDR3, as DNA: TGCGCCAGCAGTTCTGGTGGGACCACAGATACGCAGTATTTT.

The CDR3 loop reads CASSQPDREADTQYF. DNA for the CDR3: TGCGCCAGCAGCCAACCTGACAGGGAGGCAGATACGCAGTATTTT. The J gene is TRBJ2-3, the V gene TRBV4-1, with a weak D call TRBD1 (7 bases). V dropped 2 bases and J dropped 4 bases, with 13 bases sitting between them. Germline CDR1 and CDR2: MGHRA and YSYEKL. This CDR3 contains 15 residues.

The chain is built from TRBV28 and TRBJ1-2; D gene unclear. V was trimmed by 4 bases and J by 2 bases, leaving 11 bases between them. Germline loops: CDR1 MDHEN, CDR2 SYDVKM. CDR3 length equals 14 residues. The CDR3 DNA follows: TGTGCCAGCAGTTCCCCCTCAGTAAACTATGGCTACACCTTC. Its translation: CASSSPSVNYGYTF.

CDR3 in amino acids: CASTPGTGFYGYTF. The CDR3 coding sequence is TGTGCCAGCACTCCCGGGACAGGGTTCTATGGCTACACCTTC. The rearrangement uses TRBV2 and TRBJ1-2, with 9 bases aligning to TRBD1. Per the germline V gene, CDR1 is SNHLY and CDR2 is FYNNEI. This CDR3 is 14 amino acids long. J was trimmed by 4 bases and V by 7 bases; bases with no gene match: 7. The variable domain in full, completed from reference TRBV2 and TRBJ1-2, reads EPEVTQTPSHQVTQMGQEVILRCVPISNHLYFYWYRQILGQKVEFLVSFYNNEISEKSEIFDDQFSVERPDGSNFTLKIRSTKLEDSAMYFCASTPGTGFYGYTFGSGTRLTVV.

The J gene is TRBJ1-1, the V gene TRBV5-4, with unresolved D. This CDR3 region has 15 residues. The V end lost 4 bases, the J end lost 5 bases, and 18 bases lay between the germline ends. Germline-derived CDR1 and CDR2 are SGHNT and YYREEE (reference sequence). The CDR3 protein is CASSRADALRTEAFF. As DNA, the CDR3 is TGTGCCAGCAGCCGCGCTGATGCCCTAAGAACTGAAGCTTTCTTT.

This clone was counted a single time. The sample holds other DNA sequences that translate to the same CDR3. The chain uses TRBV6-5 and TRBJ2-7; D gene ambiguous. Germline lookup yields CDR1 MNHEY and CDR2 SVGAGI. The length of the CDR3 is 11 residues. The germline V and J ends were trimmed by 4 bases and 4 bases, with 5 bases remaining between them. DNA for the CDR3: TGTGCCAGCAGTTCCTATTACGAGCAGTACTTC. Residues: CASSSYYEQYF.